Detailed here is one T cell receptor (beta chain). This record belongs to a study of graft-versus-host responses after intestinal transplantation. Germline values: CDR1 MNHEY, CDR2 SVGAGI. The CDR3 is 14 residues long. The ends lost 7 bases at V and 4 bases at J; junction bases unmatched: 6. Repertoires were generated with immunoSEQ multiplex PCR, while TCRdb's copy carries only in-frame clones and drops some. The profile shows tens of thousands of clones, around 86% of them singletons. V is TRBV6-5 and J is TRBJ2-1; TRBD2 agrees at 8 bases. This receptor was obtained from a human patient who received an intestinal transplant, so some T cells may come from the graft donor. Sequencing was performed on PBMCs, taken 1070 days after transplant. In nucleotides, the CDR3 is TGTGCCAGCAAGTGGGGACTAGAGTACAATGAGCAGTTCTTC. This encodes CASKWGLEYNEQFF.